This TCR beta chain originates from a study of T cell repertoires in cytomegalovirus infection. About the study: Public TCR beta signatures were indicative of both CMV infection and a matching HLA type. Study observations and caveats: CMV carriers having the relevant HLA were flagged by cumulative public TCR beta family frequency. HLA-C-restricted TCR beta clonotypes specific for CMV led the ex vivo response.

Of note for this clonotype: The antigen remains unidentified.

TCRdb recomputed calls from the reads with MiXCR, one row per CDR3 protein. The data contain a few hundred thousand distinct CDR3 sequences, 15% to 20% of them singletons. J gave up 3 bases and V 3 bases, and 8 bases lay outside the gene matches. Germline assignment: CDR1 SGHNT and CDR2 YYREEE (reference sequence). The CDR3 extends over 17 amino acids. V is TRBV5-4 and J is TRBJ1-6; 8 bases fit TRBD1. The origin of this receptor is a human donor in good health (CMV status not recorded). Some clones in this sample may be carry-over from other donors' samples. What was sequenced was PBMCs. The CDR3, as DNA: TGTGCCAGCAGCTCCCGGACAGGGACAAACTATAATTCACCCCTCCACTTT. Translating it yields CASSSRTGTNYNSPLHF.